This TCR beta chain was found in a study of T-cell reconstitution after alpha-beta-depleted transplantation in children. In its sample, this clonotype was seen many times. The length of the CDR3 is 14 residues. The V and J ends lost 3 bases and 1 base respectively, with 9 bases between them. Preparing the TCRbeta library involved the use of unique molecular identifiers. TCRdb processed the PCR reads anew with MiXCR; each CDR3 protein has one entry. The sample consists of some 200,000 distinct CDR3 sequences, about 8.7% of them appearing once. This TCR came from a male patient aged 2-15 years who had a stem cell transplant for acute myeloid leukemia, so the T cells may come from the graft donor. The sample consisted of PBMCs, mostly from graft donor cells, taken 360 days after TCRalphabeta/CD19-depleted stem cell transplant. V and J are TRBV12-3 or TRBV12-4 and TRBJ1-1, with no clear D. CDR3 nucleotide sequence: TGTGCCAGCAGTTTGATGACTCAGAACACTGAAGCTTTCTTT. Translating it yields CASSLMTQNTEAFF.